This T cell receptor (beta chain) was sequenced during a study of blood T cell repertoires in COVID-19. Looking at the study overall: Italy, Spain and the United States were the sources of the convalescent and acute COVID-19 samples. Nucleic acid was either cDNA or gDNA, and it came from T cells, B-cell-depleted T cells, or PBMCs.

Authors' processing steps: Quantification of nucleated cells was approximated via reference gene primer amplification. Here immunoSEQ multiplex PCR was the method, and the copy in TCRdb shows in-frame clones only, minus some. That table furnishes V, J and clone size, whereas the DNA furnished D and trimming. The data hold 400,000 to 450,000 clones, with about 90% observed a single time. The CDR3 runs 17 residues. Germline assignment: CDR1 LGHNA and CDR2 YNFKEQ. Unmatched junction bases numbered 13, after V lost 1 base and J lost 5 bases. In Seattle, patients joined the study during active infection and were tracked longitudinally.

Sequencing was carried out using peripheral blood. The TCR originated in a man between 18 and 35 years old with COVID-19, enrolled during active disease. The chain joins TRBV4-2 to TRBJ1-2; 7 positions agree with TRBD1. For the CDR3, the DNA is TGTGCCAGCAGCCAAGTCACGAACAGGGGCAAGGATTATGGCTACACCTTC. Translated: CASSQVTNRGKDYGYTF.